This T cell receptor (beta chain) was documented in a study of OX40 agonist ivuxolimab in advanced cancers. Regarding the research as a whole: Ivuxolimab was an agonistic, fully human IgG2 monoclonal antibody directed against OX40 (CD134), a costimulatory receptor. Intravenous ivuxolimab was administered to patients every 2 weeks at six dose levels: 0.01, 0.1, 0.3, 1.5, 3 and 10 mg/kg. Of the approximately 50 dose-escalation patients, hepatocellular carcinoma was present in around 20, melanoma in roughly 15, renal cell carcinoma in 9 and head and neck cancer in 9. A male proportion of 82.7% and a mean age of approximately 60 years, ranging from about 20 to 85, were recorded for the dose-escalation cohort. Prior anti-PD-1, anti-PD-L1 or anti-CTLA-4 therapy was permitted, and checkpoint inhibitors had been received by around 39% of dose-escalation patients. Three dose-escalation patients achieved partial responses, one with hepatocellular carcinoma and two with cutaneous melanoma. Peripheral TCRbeta sequencing aimed to test whether ivuxolimab altered TCR sequence diversity and caused clonal T-cell expansion. The monotherapy dose-escalation portion (N = 52 patients) of the phase I ivuxolimab trial is reported in the paper.

Overall results and qualifications from the work: Clonal expansion of both CD4+ and CD8+ blood T cells was observed from baseline to week 6 at doses 0.1 to 3.0 mg/kg. After ivuxolimab, more expanded clones were found on average in CD8+ T cells than in CD4+ T cells. Low levels of normalized T-cell clonal expansion were also seen in some nonresponding patients. The antigen specificity of the clonally expanded peripheral T cells was not determined. Partial responders in the 0.1-3.0 mg/kg groups had among the lowest normalized peripheral clonal expansion, especially among CD8+ T cells.

Patients with autoimmune disease history or receiving systemic immunosuppression were excluded from the trial. Peripheral blood for TCR sequencing was collected from all dose cohorts at baseline, on cycle 4 day 1, and on cycle 7 day 1. The samples were drawn from a first-in-human, open-label, multicenter phase I dose-escalation trial of ivuxolimab. The trial enrolled adults with locally advanced or metastatic head and neck squamous cell, hepatocellular, melanoma or renal cell carcinoma. Before TCR sequencing, CD4+ T cells and CD8+ T cells were sorted from peripheral blood as separate populations. Genomic DNA was extracted from sorted cells for sequencing of the TCRbeta CDR3 region. The immunoSEQ Assay was used to sequence the TCRbeta CDR3 regions. As stored in TCRdb, this immuneACCESS dataset retains in-frame rearrangements with V and J assigned. A fraction of the clones does not appear; measured against another copy, unresolved V genes explain less than half of the discrepancy, and the remainder lacks a known reason. This sample holds about 61,000 clones; roughly 84% were observed only once. The ten largest clones represent approximately 0.56% of the sample.

Compared with germline, V lacks 6 bases and J lacks 2 bases; bases without a gene match: 11. The CDR3, cysteine through phenylalanine, is 16 amino acids long. Here the CDR3 DNA is all that survives: 48 bases in frame from base 1. The germline V gene sets CDR1 to MDHEN and CDR2 to SYDVKM. In its sample, this clone was seen once. Its antigen has not been determined. No base quality values were provided; no much bigger clone lies one nucleotide off. Sequencing used CD4+ or CD8+ T cells sorted from blood, obtained in a trial of the OX40 agonist ivuxolimab. This receptor was taken from an adult with an advanced solid tumor such as melanoma, head and neck, liver or kidney cancer. The chain links TRBV28 with TRBJ2-7; 9 central bases correspond to TRBD1. The base sequence is TGTGCCAGCAGCCCTCTACGGACAGGGGCCACCTACGAGCAGTACTTC. The resulting protein is CASSPLRTGATYEQYF. Supplemented by the reference TRBV28 and TRBJ2-7 proteins around the CDR3, the complete variable domain is DVKVTQSSRYLVKRTGEKVFLECVQDMDHENMFWYRQDPGLGLRLIYFSYDVKMKEKGDIPEGYSVSREKKERFSLILESASTNQTSMYLCASSPLRTGATYEQYFGPGTRLTVT.